This T cell receptor beta chain derives from a study of PD-L1 blockade in urothelial cancer. Study-level background: At 3 weeks after treatment start (second dose) and again at 6 weeks, blood was analyzed. Reported median T cell count for blood samples was around 150,000.

Sample time point: pretreatment peripheral blood. Locally advanced or metastatic urothelial carcinoma affected the patients. CDR1 is LNHDA and CDR2 is SQIVND in the germline V gene (reference sequence). CDR3 size: 15 residues. V lost 6 bases and J lost 6; bases outside the gene matches: 9. TCR analog templates of synthetic origin were spiked into each PCR. TCRdb keeps only in-frame clones here, not all; method: immunoSEQ multiplex PCR. In the table there are about 95,000 clones, about nine tenths of which are singletons. The material was PBMCs, obtained around atezolizumab (anti-PD-L1) treatment. The source of this sequence is a man aged 55-75 years with urothelial cancer. This rearrangement joins TRBV19 to TRBJ1-5, with 9 bases fitting TRBD1. The CDR3 loop is CASSIMGQGFQPQHF. CDR3 DNA: TGTGCCAGTAGCATTATGGGACAGGGCTTTCAGCCCCAGCATTTT.